This entry describes one TCR beta chain. This sample is part of a study of response to subunit inactivated influenza vaccine. The germline V gene has CDR1 DFQATT and CDR2 SNEGSKA (reference sequence). The CDR3 is 15 amino acids. The trim removed 1 base at V and 5 bases at J, leaving 8 bases unmatched. In TCRdb, the RT-PCR reads were re-called with MiXCR into one record per CDR3 protein. The profile shows about 540,000 distinct CDR3 sequences, less than 25% of them singletons. In addition, the sample was reused for a study of T cells expressing NK-cell markers. Per that paper: Making the TCR beta cDNA relied on 5'RACE template switching with UMIs. In several experiments, sorting was confined to alpha-beta TCR T cells through use of an anti-gamma-delta TCR antibody.

The clonotype was recovered from a man aged 45-60 years who received an inactivated influenza vaccine. The J gene is TRBJ2-3, the V gene TRBV20-1; 8 bases are shared with TRBD1. Sequenced here: CD4+ T cells sorted from PBMCs, sampled approximately 12 days after vaccination. CDR3 DNA: TGCAGTGCTAGAGCGAACAGGGGGTTCGGAGATACGCAGTATTTT. This translates into CSARANRGFGDTQYF.